The 8 T cell receptor beta chains listed next were all sequenced from one sample in a study of cytomegalovirus exposure and HLA in healthy donors. Amplification used 60 Vbeta primers and 13 Jbeta primers. Profiling relied on immunoSEQ multiplex PCR, and the TCRdb table lists in-frame clones only, not all of them. The data contain about 150,000 clones, roughly 82% of them singletons. Sample: PBMCs. These receptors all come from a woman aged 50 to 65 in good health and CMV-seropositive.

This clone was counted between two and nine times. The chain joins TRBV10-3 to TRBJ1-2, with unresolved D. V shed 7 bases and J shed 0 bases, with 15 bases lying between them. This CDR3 has 15 residues. CDR1 and CDR2 (germline): ENHRY, SYGVKD. The CDR3 DNA reads TGTGCCATCAAAACAGCGGCCATGGCTAACTATGGCTACACCTTC. Protein sequence: CAIKTAAMANYGYTF.

This clone was picked up a small number of times. The rearrangement uses TRBV6-6 and TRBJ2-2, with TRBD2 matching over 7 bases. This CDR3 region has 15 residues. Losses at the gene ends were 10 bases for V and 4 bases for J; bases not matched to a gene: 12. Germline V gene lookup returns CDR1 MNHNY and CDR2 SVGAGI (reference sequence). In DNA, the CDR3 is TGTGCCATCTCACAGAGGGAGGGCGGCACCGGGGAGCTGTTTTTT. Protein: CAISQREGGTGELFF.

V is TRBV30 and J is TRBJ2-7; TRBD2 might be the D (6 bases). The length of the CDR3 is 11 residues. Trimming pared 5 bases from V and 6 bases from J, leaving 11 bases between. Germline CDR1 is GTSNPN and CDR2 is SVGIG (reference sequence). The CDR3 reads CAWETSREQYF. DNA of the CDR3: TGTGCCTGGGAGACTAGTCGCGAGCAGTACTTC.

The V gene is TRBV28, the J gene TRBJ2-2; D perhaps matches TRBD2 (5 bases). The CDR3 covers 14 residues. The V gene's germline CDR1 is MDHEN and CDR2 SYDVKM. The V gene lost 9 bases and the J gene lost 1 base, with 12 bases spanning the gap. CDR3 in DNA: TGTGCCAGTCTCAGCGGCGGGAACACCGGGGAGCTGTTTTTT. This translates into CASLSGGNTGELFF.

The gene calls are TRBV11-2 and TRBJ2-1; 9 bases are a match to TRBD1. The CDR3 runs 18 residues. Germline assignment: CDR1 SGHAT and CDR2 FQNNGV. Trimming removed 0 bases from V and 0 bases from J; junction bases left unmatched: 6. CDR3 in DNA: TGTGCCAGCAGCTTAGATGTCCGACAGGGGGGCTCCTACAATGAGCAGTTCTTC. It encodes CASSLDVRQGGSYNEQFF.

V is TRBV5-8 and J is TRBJ2-3, with D possibly TRBD1 on 6 matching bases. This CDR3 has 15 amino acids. Trimming pared 4 bases from V and 1 base from J, leaving 13 bases between. Germline assignment: CDR1 SGHTS and CDR2 YDEGEE. This CDR3 is CASSAAHRGTDTQYF. The CDR3, as DNA: TGTGCCAGCAGCGCGGCCCACAGGGGCACAGATACGCAGTATTTT.

The V call is TRBV13, the J call TRBJ2-1; the match to TRBD2 covers 7 bases. The CDR3 runs to 15 residues. Per germline, CDR1 PRHDT and CDR2 FYEKMQ (reference sequence). Trimming cost V 6 bases and J 4 bases; bases outside gene matches: 9. CDR3 coding DNA: TGTGCCAGCAGTTGGGGAGGGGCTGCGTACAATGAGCAGTTCTTC. Translating it yields CASSWGGAAYNEQFF.

This clone was picked up one time. The chain joins TRBV10-3 to TRBJ2-7; 11 nucleotides align to TRBD2. The CDR3 totals 16 residues. The ends lost 10 bases at V and 0 bases at J; junction bases unmatched: 11. Germline values: CDR1 ENHRY, CDR2 SYGVKD. In DNA, the CDR3 is TGTGCCACCGATAGCGGGGGGGGCCGGAGCTCCTACGAGCAGTACTTC. Residues: CATDSGGGRSSYEQYF.